This T cell receptor (beta chain) was profiled in a study of blood T cell repertoires in COVID-19. Looking at the study overall: The analysed material was cDNA or gDNA that came from T cells, B-cell-depleted T cells, or PBMCs.

The CDR3 runs to 14 residues. Germline lookup yields CDR1 MNHEY and CDR2 SVGAGI. Trimming pared 7 bases from V and 7 bases from J, leaving 19 bases between. Per the original data handling: Using reference gene primer amplification, nucleated cell counts were estimated. Assay used: immunoSEQ multiplex PCR; TCRdb lists only in-frame clones, some missing. That table supplies the V and J calls and clone size; D and trimming were determined from the DNA. Among some 130,000 clones listed, around 89% were seen once. Sequenced: peripheral blood. V gene TRBV6-5 combines with J gene TRBJ1-2; D is ambiguous. This receptor was identified in a man in his forties or fifties with acute or convalescent COVID-19. The CDR3 sequence is CASTAPGVSGGYTF. The CDR3 bases are TGTGCCAGCACGGCTCCCGGGGTGTCGGGTGGCTACACCTTC.